This T cell receptor (beta chain) is drawn from a study of CD8+ T cells in alopecia areata (dated by TCRdb to 2017 to 2018). For context, the study as a whole: Skin from C3H/HeJ donors with spontaneous alopecia (about 6-13 months old) was grafted onto female C3H/HeJ recipients aged about 7-10 weeks. In both human patients and the C3H/HeJ mouse model, the study applied high-throughput TCRbeta sequencing to look at T cell clonal expansion in alopecia areata. In humans, TCRbeta sequencing was performed on scalp tissue and on sorted CD4+ and CD8+ peripheral blood T cells from healthy controls and from patients with patchy or totalis/universalis alopecia areata. Clonality in the scalp was compared among normal scalp (n=4), patchy alopecia areata scalp (n=8), and alopecia totalis/universalis scalp (n=8). The RNA source kit depended on sample type: the PAXgene miRNA kit for fixed scalp, the miRNeasy kit for PBMCs, and the RNeasy kit for mouse skin. TCRbeta CDR3 regions were amplified by immunoSEQ multiplex PCR with 35 Vbeta forward and 13 Jbeta reverse primers.

What the study reported, not specific to this receptor: Scalp TCR repertoire analysis is complicated because resident alphabeta T cells in normal human skin are also sequenced, whereas mouse skin is dominated by gammadelta T cells. Lesional scalp, especially in alopecia totalis/universalis, showed higher clonality and more expanded CD8+ clones than normal scalp, suggesting antigenic drive. Shared TCR sequences between patients were less evident than in mice, which may be partly attributable to HLA diversity in the patient population.

This clone was counted between two and nine times. Its antigen remains undetermined. Gene designations and germline sequences in this entry are those of the mouse. The sequenced fragment ends 4 residues before the CDR3 boundary, so the rest is inferred from the germline J gene. The same CDR3 can be traced to other DNA sequences in this sample. The library came from the immunoSEQ multiplex PCR assay. For TCR sequencing, RNA was extracted from every sample and reverse transcribed into cDNA to serve as template. SuperScript III was used for first-strand cDNA synthesis, primed with a 2:1 mix of oligo-dT and random hexamers. A synthetic immune receptor repertoire was used to measure amplification bias, and any remaining bias was corrected computationally. Libraries were sequenced on Illumina HiSeq with 60 bp reads covering the CDR3, read from J toward V. Per the authors' processing: After raw reads were preprocessed to remove errors, the CDR3 was defined following IMGT conventions as running from the conserved cysteine to phenylalanine. Clonality was computed by normalizing Shannon entropy by log2 of the number of productive unique TCRs and subtracting the result from 1. Whether each scalp clone was CD4 or CD8 was inferred by checking scalp TCRbeta sequences against the CD4 and CD8 repertoires from sorted blood. As stored in TCRdb, this immuneACCESS dataset retains in-frame rearrangements with V and J assigned. A fraction of the clones does not appear; measured against another copy, unresolved V genes explain less than half of the discrepancy, and the remainder lacks a known reason. The V and J calls and clone size are taken from that table; D and trimming were inferred from the DNA. In this sample the table shows around 290,000 clones, and no singletons are among them. The ten most abundant clones make up more than 0.95% of the sample.

Pooled mouse cutaneous lymph node cells were stained for CD4, CD8alpha, NKG2D, NKG2ACE and other markers and were then sorted on a BD Influx. Via the germline V gene (reference sequence), CDR1 is LGHNA and CDR2 YNLKQL. The CDR3 holds 15 amino acids from the cysteine to the phenylalanine. Part of the CDR3 DNA is given, 33 bases translated from base 1. Sequencing used CD4+ T cells sorted from a lymph node. The V and J segments used are TRBV5 and TRBJ2-5; a stretch of 9 junction bases matches TRBD2. This receptor was identified in a C3H/HeJ mouse with alopecia areata. This strain has the MHC haplotype H2-k. The CDR3 loop reads CASSQEGLGEDTQYF. The CDR3 bases that were read are TGTGCCAGCAGCCAAGAGGGACTGGGAGAAGAC.